This TCR beta chain was obtained from a study of graft-versus-host responses after intestinal transplantation. Background on the study: Transplantation in recipients was multivisceral, liver-intestinal, or isolated intestinal.

The V gene end was trimmed by 0 bases and the J gene end by 4 bases; junction bases not matched to a gene: 2. This CDR3 has 14 amino acids. Germline V gene sequence: CDR1 SGHRS, CDR2 YFSETQ. TCRdb keeps only in-frame clones here, not all; method: immunoSEQ multiplex PCR. Altogether tens of thousands of clones are present, about nine tenths being singletons, with the ten largest covering more than 0.095%. About this clone itself: Its antigen is not identified.

This receptor was obtained from a human donor who received an intestinal transplant. The source was unstimulated CD4+ T cells sorted from spleen or lymph node cells, collected before intestinal transplant. The chain joins TRBV5-1 to TRBJ2-3, with TRBD1 matching over 7 bases. The CDR3 coding sequence is TGCGCCAGCAGCTTGGGACAGGGTCCAGATACGCAGTATTTT. Amino acids: CASSLGQGPDTQYF.